The clone carrying this TCR beta chain was recorded only once. Antigen specificity is unknown. Clones were sequenced by immunoSEQ multiplex PCR, and TCRdb holds only the in-frame ones, with some missing. The data contain 7,500 to 10,000 clones, over 60% of them seen just once; the ten biggest clones take up roughly 30%. This specimen belongs to a study of T cells and copy number aberrations in small-cell lung cancer. The study, taken as a whole, reports: The study's sample size was small, so findings need validation.

Trimming left V 2 bases short and J 2 bases short, with 6 bases between. The CDR3 spans 13 residues. Looked up from germline, CDR1 is SEHNR and CDR2 is FQNEAQ (reference sequence). The sequenced sample consisted of normal tissue next to the tumor. The chain is built from TRBV7-9 and TRBJ2-5, with D unresolved. The TCR was taken from a man aged 55-75 years with small cell lung cancer. Here the CDR3 reads CASSLPGQETQYF. CDR3 bases: TGTGCCAGCAGCTTACCCGGGCAAGAGACCCAGTACTTC.